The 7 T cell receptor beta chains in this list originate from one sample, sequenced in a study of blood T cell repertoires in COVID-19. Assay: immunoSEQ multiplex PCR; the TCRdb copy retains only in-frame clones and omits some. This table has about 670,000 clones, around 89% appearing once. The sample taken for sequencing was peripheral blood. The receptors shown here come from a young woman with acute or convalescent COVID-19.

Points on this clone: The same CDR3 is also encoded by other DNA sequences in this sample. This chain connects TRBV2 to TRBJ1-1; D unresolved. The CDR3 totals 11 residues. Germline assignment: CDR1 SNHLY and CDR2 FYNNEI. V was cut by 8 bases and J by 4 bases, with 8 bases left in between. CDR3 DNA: TGTGCCAGCCTCAGAGGCACTGAAGCTTTCTTT. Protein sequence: CASLRGTEAFF.

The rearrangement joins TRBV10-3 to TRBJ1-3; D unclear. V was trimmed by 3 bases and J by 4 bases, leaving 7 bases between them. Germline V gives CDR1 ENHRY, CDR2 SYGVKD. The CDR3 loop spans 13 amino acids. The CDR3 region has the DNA TGTGCCATCAGTGATTTGGCCGGAAACACCATATATTTT. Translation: CAISDLAGNTIYF.

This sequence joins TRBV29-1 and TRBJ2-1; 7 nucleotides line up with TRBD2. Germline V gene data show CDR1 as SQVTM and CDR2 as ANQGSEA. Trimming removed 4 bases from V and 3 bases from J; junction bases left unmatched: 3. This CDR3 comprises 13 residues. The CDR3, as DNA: TGCAGCGTTGTCCGGGGGGTCTACAATGAGCAGTTCTTC. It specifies CSVVRGVYNEQFF.

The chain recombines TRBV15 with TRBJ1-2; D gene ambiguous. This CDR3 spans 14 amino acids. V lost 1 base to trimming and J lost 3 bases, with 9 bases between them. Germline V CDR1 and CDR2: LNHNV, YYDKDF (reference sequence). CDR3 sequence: CATSRGPEDYGYTF. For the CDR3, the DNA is TGTGCCACCAGCAGAGGGCCAGAGGACTATGGCTACACCTTC.

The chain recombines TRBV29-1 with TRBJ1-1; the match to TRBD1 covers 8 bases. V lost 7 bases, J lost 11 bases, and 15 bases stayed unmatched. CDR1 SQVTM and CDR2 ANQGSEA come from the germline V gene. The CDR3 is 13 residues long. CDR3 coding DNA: TGCAGCGGGAACACAGGGGGACGCGGGGAGGCTTTCTTT. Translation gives CSGNTGGRGEAFF.

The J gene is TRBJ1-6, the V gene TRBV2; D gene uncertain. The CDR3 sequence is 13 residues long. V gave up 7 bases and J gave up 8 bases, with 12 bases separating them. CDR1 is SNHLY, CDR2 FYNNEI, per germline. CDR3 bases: TGTGCCAGCACCCTAGATGAGGATTCACCCCTCCACTTT. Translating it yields CASTLDEDSPLHF.

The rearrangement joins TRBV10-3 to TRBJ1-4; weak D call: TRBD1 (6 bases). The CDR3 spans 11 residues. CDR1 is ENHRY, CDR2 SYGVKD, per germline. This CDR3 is CATGTSEKLFF. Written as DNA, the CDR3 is TGTGCTACCGGGACAAGTGAAAAACTGTTTTTT.